The present T cell receptor (beta chain) was sequenced within a study of Ad26.COV2.S vaccination and SARS-CoV-2 variants. Whole-study context: Each vaccinee took Ad26.COV2.S intramuscularly, once or twice 56 days apart.

TCRdb keeps only in-frame clones here, not all; method: immunoSEQ multiplex PCR. Counted here are around 450,000 clones, 75% to 90% occurring once; the ten biggest clones make up 2.5%. Treatment noted: some 20 received Ad26.COV2.S at low or high dose, single or two shots; about five received placebo; per-sample allocation not given. Following the first vaccine or placebo injection, samples were taken on day 63. Wuhan-strain spike was delivered by a replication-incompetent Ad26 vector. Germline-derived CDR1 and CDR2 are LGHNA and YSLEER. Germline trimming cut 1 base from V and 6 bases from J; bases unmatched to any gene: 18. This CDR3 region has 19 residues.

The receptor's source is a person between 18 and 60 years old who received the Ad26.COV2.S COVID-19 vaccine or a placebo. V and J are TRBV4-3 and TRBJ1-2; 9 bases fit TRBD1. Sequencing was performed on peripheral blood, taken in a trial of Ad26.COV2.S vaccine versus placebo. CDR3 bases: TGCGCCAGCAGCCAAGGCTCTGTGGGGACAGGGCACTTTGCCCATGGCTACACCTTC. Its protein product is CASSQGSVGTGHFAHGYTF.